One sample yielded the 17 T cell receptor beta chains listed below, sequenced in a study of immune heterogeneity within non-small cell lung tumors. Template input was genomic DNA from bulk tumor (approximately 640 ng per sample). Multiple widely separated biopsies were taken from each primary tumor at surgery. With untreated, newly diagnosed non-small cell lung cancer, the patients went on to undergo curative surgery. Multiplex PCR employing 32 V and 13 J primers generated amplicons of the TCR beta CDR3. TCRdb processed the multiplex PCR reads anew with MiXCR; each CDR3 protein has one entry. Found here are about 13,000 distinct CDR3 sequences, 20% to 25% of them singletons; the top ten hold under 15%. The sample consisted of lung tumor tissue. The receptors originated from a man aged 50 or older with non-small cell lung cancer.

CDR3 sequence reads: CASRTGTGRAGELFF. CDR3 bases: TGTGCCAGCAGGACCGGGACAGGGAGGGCCGGGGAGCTGTTTTTT. This rearrangement joins TRBV2 to TRBJ2-2; 9 positions agree with TRBD1. CDR3 length equals 15 residues. The trim removed 6 bases at V and 6 bases at J, leaving 8 bases unmatched. Germline V CDR1 and CDR2: SNHLY, FYNNEI.

The table lists this clonotype with many counts. J is TRBJ2-1 and V is TRBV18; 15 bases match TRBD2. J lost 1 base, V lost 1 base, and 2 bases had no gene match. This CDR3 comprises 18 residues. Looked up from germline, CDR1 is KGHSH and CDR2 is LQKENI. In DNA form, the CDR3 reads TGTGCCAGCTCACCACGGACTAGCGGGAGGGGGTCCTACAATGAGCAGTTCTTC. Residues: CASSPRTSGRGSYNEQFF.

This clonotype came up many times. V gene TRBV6-5 combines with J gene TRBJ1-5; D is possibly TRBD1 (5 bases). Trimming removed 2 bases from V and 5 bases from J, with 10 bases in between. This CDR3 region has 14 residues. Germline V CDR1 and CDR2: MNHEY, SVGAGI. The CDR3 DNA reads as TGTGCCAGCAGTTACGGGGGGGAGTATCAGCCCCAGCATTTT. Encoded protein: CASSYGGEYQPQHF.

V and J are TRBV10-2 and TRBJ2-5; TRBD1 aligns across 7 bases. The CDR3 covers 15 residues. V lost 8 bases and J lost 2; bases outside the gene matches: 11. Germline V CDR1 and CDR2: WSHSY, SAAADI. CDR3 sequence: CASDEGGQTQETQYF. In nucleotides, the CDR3 is TGCGCCAGCGACGAAGGGGGACAGACTCAAGAGACCCAGTACTTC.

This clonotype ranks as medium-sized (0.01 to 0.1%). The V gene is TRBV12-3 or TRBV12-4, the J gene TRBJ2-7; no firm D call. V lost 0 bases to trimming and J lost 0 bases, with 6 bases between them. This CDR3 is 14 amino acids long. CDR3 nucleotide sequence: TGTGCCAGCAGTTTAGCGACATCCTCCTACGAGCAGTACTTC. This codes for CASSLATSSYEQYF.

Turning to this clonotype: This sequence may be a read error, since a much larger clone differs from it by one base. The V call is TRBV28, the J call TRBJ1-5; D is uncertain. The CDR3 totals 13 residues. Per germline, CDR1 MDHEN and CDR2 SYDVKM. DNA of the CDR3: TGTGTCAGCAGTTCCCGGGCGGGACAGCCCCAGCATTTT. Protein: CVSSSRAGQPQHF. The full variable domain, in which reference TRBV28 and TRBJ1-5 provide the parts outside the CDR3, is DVKVTQSSRYLVKRTGEKVFLECVQDMDHENMFWYRQDPGLGLRLIYFSYDVKMKEKGDIPEGYSVSREKKERFSLILESASTNQTSMYLCVSSSRAGQPQHFGDGTRLSIL.

The V gene is TRBV11-2, the J gene TRBJ2-3; D is undetermined. V was trimmed by 5 bases and J by 4 bases, leaving 19 bases between them. Germline V lookup: CDR1 SGHAT, CDR2 FQNNGV. This CDR3 is built from 16 residues. The DNA of the CDR3 is TGTGCCAGCAGCCTAGTGACATGGGGTAGGTCAGATACGCAGTATTTT. The encoded protein is CASSLVTWGRSDTQYF.

Comment on this clonotype: Germline and junction disagree at one end, which may indicate a read error. V usage is TRBV20-1 and J usage is TRBJ1-1; possible D gene TRBD1, 6 bases. The CDR3 extends over 16 amino acids. Germline-derived CDR1 and CDR2 are DFQATT and SNEGSKA (reference sequence). The CDR3 DNA reads as TGCAGTGCTAGAGTGGGGGCCGCAGGGCCAAACAATGAAGCTTTCTTT. This codes for CSARVGAAGPNNEAFF.

This clonotype was counted ten times or more. The chain couples TRBV11-2 to TRBJ2-5, with D tentatively TRBD2 (5 bases). Per germline, CDR1 SGHAT and CDR2 FQNNGV. Trimming took 8 bases from V and 4 from J, leaving 11 bases between them. The CDR3 runs 12 residues. The CDR3 reads CASLGRGETQYF. The CDR3 DNA is TGTGCCAGCTTGGGCCGGGGAGAGACCCAGTACTTC.

This clonotype was detected ten times or more. This sequence joins TRBV30 and TRBJ1-6; D ambiguous. This CDR3 region has 13 residues. The V gene lost 0 bases and the J gene lost 10 bases, with 10 bases spanning the gap. The germline V gene encodes CDR1 GTSNPN and CDR2 SVGIG (reference sequence). CDR3 coding DNA: TGTGCCTGGAGTGTTGAGGGCTGGTCACCCCTCCACTTT. It encodes CAWSVEGWSPLHF.

This clonotype is deemed medium-sized (0.01 to 0.1%). V usage is TRBV6-1 and J usage is TRBJ1-2; 11 positions agree with TRBD1. V gave up 6 bases and J gave up 8 bases; unmatched junction bases: 5. From germline, CDR1 is MNHNS and CDR2 SASEGT. This CDR3 spans 13 amino acids. CDR3 sequence: CASRDRGLEGYTF. The CDR3 region has the DNA TGTGCCAGCAGGGACAGGGGGCTAGAGGGCTACACCTTC.

For this clonotype: A much larger clone lies a single base off, so this may be a read error. The V call is TRBV7-9, the J call TRBJ1-4; 7 bases line up with TRBD1. CDR3 length equals 14 residues. CDR1 and CDR2 (germline): SEHNR, FQNEAQ (reference sequence). DNA for the CDR3: TGTGCCAGCAGCCAGGGGGGGGAGAATGGAAAACTGTTTTTT. It is translated as CASSQGGENGKLFF.

This clonotype came up many times. This chain connects TRBV10-3 to TRBJ1-6, with D tentatively TRBD1 (6 bases). Trimming removed 10 bases from V and 10 bases from J, with 26 bases in between. Germline CDR1 and CDR2: ENHRY and SYGVKD. The CDR3 spans 16 residues. The CDR3 region is CATDPGGGRSESPLHF. CDR3 bases: TGTGCCACGGATCCTGGGGGGGGGCGGTCCGAATCACCCCTCCACTTT.

There are many counts of this clonotype. The V call is TRBV30, the J call TRBJ1-5; D gene uncertain. Germline V CDR1 and CDR2: GTSNPN, SVGIG (reference sequence). Trimming stripped 2 bases from V and 1 base from J, with 9 bases between. CDR3 size: 14 residues. The CDR3 bases are TGTGCCTGGAGTAGGGAAACGAGCAATCAGCCCCAGCATTTT. The encoded protein is CAWSRETSNQPQHF.

By share of the sample, this clonotype is medium-sized. The V call is TRBV6-1, the J call TRBJ2-7, with D unclear. V lost 4 bases, J lost 5 bases, and 15 bases lay in between. The germline CDR1 and CDR2 sequences are MNHNS and SASEGT. CDR3 length: 14 residues. The chain's CDR3 is CASSVYGPANEQYF. The CDR3 DNA sequence: TGTGCCAGCAGTGTGTATGGGCCCGCGAACGAGCAGTACTTC.

This clonotype was picked up one time. Just one base apart from a much larger clone, this may be a read error. The chain couples TRBV19 to TRBJ2-5; a weak D match, TRBD1 (7 bases). Per the germline V gene, CDR1 is LNHDA and CDR2 is SQIVND (reference sequence). The CDR3 is 14 residues long. The CDR3 nucleotides read TGTGCCAATAGTACCCAGGGGGGACGGGAGACCCAGTACTTC. Protein sequence: CANSTQGGRETQYF.

This clonotype was detected ten times or more. V is TRBV7-3 and J is TRBJ1-6, with D possibly being TRBD1 (6 bases). Between the trimmed V and J ends, which lost 5 bases and 10 bases, there was a span of 15 bases. Germline assignment: CDR1 SGHTA and CDR2 FQGTGA. The CDR3 has 14 residues. The DNA for the CDR3 is TGTGCCAGCAGCCTACAGGGTATGGTCTCACCCCTCCACTTT. Encoded protein: CASSLQGMVSPLHF.